This note documents a single T cell receptor beta chain sequence. Its antigen is unknown. This sample is part of a study of cytomegalovirus exposure and HLA in healthy donors. This CDR3 is built from 14 residues. V gave up 1 base and J gave up 4 bases; unmatched junction bases: 3. Looked up from germline, CDR1 is SGHAT and CDR2 is FQNNGV. The PCR contained 60 Vbeta and 13 Jbeta primers. Sequenced by immunoSEQ multiplex PCR; TCRdb stores in-frame clones only, minus some. The table has about 200,000 clones, 82% seen once; the top ten hold approximately 6.5%. Study-level findings and limits: What a later analysis reportedly showed was that an Asian-associated ancestry cluster had fewer N-insertions than the approximately 700-donor mean. Highest at DRB1 and lowest at HLA-C, TCR association rates differed among HLA loci in a later analysis. A link between a missense DCLRE1C variant and TCR beta V- and J-gene trimming emerged from a later analysis.

The V call is TRBV11-2, the J call TRBJ2-5; TRBD1 aligns across 7 bases. This receptor was obtained from a man aged 40-55 years in good health and CMV-seropositive. The sample comprised PBMCs. The DNA of the CDR3 is TGTGCCAGCAGCTTAGTAGGGGGCCTAGAGACCCAGTACTTC. Translation gives CASSLVGGLETQYF.